Listed below are T cell receptor beta chains from one sample, sequenced in a study of T cell responses to AZD1222 COVID-19 vaccine. The table came from immunoSEQ multiplex PCR; TCRdb's copy has only in-frame clones and leaves some out. The table records about 150,000 clones, around 95% of them present only once. The sample here was peripheral blood, taken on day 0 of AZD1222 vaccination. The receptors were gathered from an adult in good health. Both conserved end residues are part of each CDR3. The order of the fields is J gene, V gene, D gene, clone size, CDR3 protein, CDR3 DNA. The D gene is left open where the match is weak. The size entry is marked missing in some rows and otherwise reads once, few, many or a size class.

TRBJ2-1 | TRBV10-3 | TRBD2 | . | CAISSTSGRENEQFF | TGTGCCATCAGCTCCACTAGCGGGAGAGAAAATGAGCAGTTCTTC
TRBJ1-4 | TRBV7-6 | TRBD1 | . | CASSLKGQANEKLFF | TGTGCCAGCAGCTTAAAGGGACAGGCTAATGAAAAACTGTTTTTT
TRBJ1-1 | TRBV5-6 | TRBD1 | . | CASSSTGVTEAFF | TGTGCCAGCAGCTCGACAGGGGTTACTGAAGCTTTCTTT
TRBJ1-2 | TRBV20-1 | . | . | CSASSGSEVGGYTF | TGCAGTGCTAGTTCGGGCAGCGAAGTGGGTGGCTACACCTTC
TRBJ1-1 | TRBV5-8 | . | . | CASSSQGQGLPTEAFF | TGTGCCAGCAGCTCCCAGGGGCAGGGGCTTCCCACTGAAGCTTTCTTT
TRBJ2-2 | TRBV14 | . | . | CASSQDLGGGVAGELFF | TGTGCCAGCAGCCAAGATCTTGGAGGCGGGGTCGCCGGGGAGCTGTTTTTT
TRBJ2-5 | TRBV2 | . | . | CANELGTGRETQYF | TGTGCCAACGAGCTCGGTACAGGGAGAGAGACCCAGTACTTC
TRBJ2-2 | TRBV3-1/TRBV3-2 | . | once | CASVGAGGELFF | TGTGCCAGCGTAGGGGCGGGCGGGGAGCTGTTTTTT
TRBJ2-1 | TRBV12-5 | . | . | CASGRGGTYNEQFF | TGTGCTAGTGGCCGGGGCGGAACCTACAATGAGCAGTTCTTC
TRBJ1-5 | TRBV5-1 | . | . | CASSSLSNQPQHF | TGCGCCAGCAGTTCCCTATCCAATCAGCCCCAGCATTTT
TRBJ1-1 | TRBV6-5 | . | . | CASSPPVGAEAFF | TGTGCCAGCAGTCCTCCAGTGGGGGCTGAAGCTTTCTTT
TRBJ2-3 | TRBV18 | TRBD2 | . | CASSLGTKSSTDTQYF | TGTGCCAGCTCGCTGGGGACTAAATCTAGCACAGATACGCAGTATTTT
TRBJ1-5 | TRBV9 | TRBD1 | . | CASSRGGSNQPQHF | TGTGCCAGCAGCAGAGGGGGCAGCAATCAGCCCCAGCATTTT
TRBJ2-1 | TRBV27 | . | . | CASSELFAYEQFF | TGTGCCAGCAGCGAACTCTTCGCGTACGAGCAGTTCTTC
TRBJ1-4 | TRBV11-2 | . | . | CASSFGGGGEKLFF | TGTGCCAGCAGCTTCGGTGGGGGGGGTGAAAAACTGTTTTTT
TRBJ2-2 | TRBV29-1 | . | . | CSVVFSHAPGELFF | TGCAGCGTTGTTTTTAGCCACGCTCCCGGGGAGCTGTTTTTT
TRBJ1-5 | TRBV4-1 | . | . | CASSQGTGNQPQHF | TGCGCCAGCAGCCAAGGAACAGGCAATCAGCCCCAGCATTTT
TRBJ1-1 | TRBV6-6 | TRBD1 | once | CASSRQGLNTEAFF | TGTGCCAGCAGTCGACAGGGGCTGAACACTGAAGCTTTCTTT
TRBJ1-2 | TRBV6-5 | TRBD1 | . | CASIRDSLNYGYTF | TGTGCCAGCATTAGGGACAGCCTTAACTATGGCTACACCTTC
TRBJ1-4 | TRBV12-5 | . | . | CASGTSMDVNEKLFF | TGTGCTAGTGGGACGTCAATGGATGTTAATGAAAAACTGTTTTTT
TRBJ2-1 | TRBV19 | . | . | CASSNPPSYNEQFF | TGTGCCAGTAGTAACCCGCCCTCCTACAATGAGCAGTTCTTC
TRBJ1-4 | TRBV18 | . | . | CASSPRRTNEKLFF | TGTGCCAGCTCACCACGTCGAACTAATGAAAAACTGTTTTTT
TRBJ2-3 | TRBV6-5 | . | . | CASSLDSTDTQYF | TGTGCCAGCAGTCTGGACTCCACAGATACGCAGTATTTT
TRBJ1-5 | TRBV6-5 | . | . | CASSFNPTSPQHF | TGTGCCAGCAGTTTCAATCCTACATCGCCCCAGCATTTT
TRBJ1-2 | TRBV5-1 | . | . | CASSLDNYGYTF | TGCGCCAGCAGCCTAGATAACTATGGCTACACCTTC
TRBJ1-1 | TRBV28 | TRBD1 | . | CASSPTLIDRAAAEAFF | TGTGCCAGCAGTCCCACCTTGATCGACAGGGCGGCGGCTGAAGCTTTCTTT
TRBJ1-1 | TRBV4-1 | . | . | CASSPATPGTFGAEAFF | TGCGCCAGCAGCCCAGCTACCCCCGGGACTTTTGGGGCTGAAGCTTTCTTT
TRBJ2-3 | TRBV7-6 | . | . | CASSLVGNLGLVGGNTQYF | TGTGCCAGCAGCTTAGTTGGTAACCTGGGGCTAGTTGGAGGAAATACGCAGTATTTT
TRBJ2-3 | TRBV6-5 | . | . | CASCRRLQDTQYF | TGTGCCAGCTGCCGGCGACTGCAAGATACGCAGTATTTT
TRBJ1-6 | TRBV4-1 | . | . | CASSQEGPEYNSPLHF | TGCGCCAGCAGCCAAGAGGGCCCGGAGTATAATTCACCCCTCCACTTT
TRBJ2-1 | TRBV25-1 | . | . | CASSDPGFGHYNEQFF | TGTGCCAGCAGTGACCCCGGCTTCGGACATTACAATGAGCAGTTCTTC
TRBJ1-2 | TRBV28 | . | . | CASSSTGPYLGYTF | TGTGCCAGCAGCAGTACAGGGCCCTATTTAGGCTACACCTTC
TRBJ2-1 | TRBV5-1 | . | once | CASSDRNNEQFF | TGCGCCAGCTCTGATAGAAACAATGAGCAGTTCTTC
TRBJ1-4 | TRBV20-1 | . | . | CSAATNEKLFF | TGCAGTGCGGCAACTAATGAAAAACTGTTTTTT
TRBJ2-3 | TRBV28 | . | . | CASSEEGVYTDTQYF | TGTGCCAGCAGTGAGGAAGGGGTCTACACAGATACGCAGTATTTT
TRBJ2-3 | TRBV7-9 | . | . | CASSLGVITDTQYF | TGTGCCAGCAGCTTAGGGGTAATCACAGATACGCAGTATTTT
TRBJ1-3 | TRBV2 | . | . | CASRDAWDTIYF | TGTGCCAGCAGAGATGCTTGGGACACCATATATTTT
TRBJ1-1 | TRBV18 | . | . | CASSPALRQNTEAFF | TGTGCCAGCTCACCAGCCCTACGTCAGAACACTGAAGCTTTCTTT
TRBJ1-2 | TRBV3-1/TRBV3-2 | . | once | CASSSNAGSYGYTF | TGTGCCAGCAGCTCTAACGCGGGAAGCTATGGCTACACCTTC
TRBJ1-2 | TRBV13 | TRBD1 | . | CASSHRTGSGYTF | TGTGCCAGCAGCCATAGGACAGGTAGTGGCTACACCTTC
TRBJ1-3 | TRBV6-1 | . | . | CASSEGGNTIYF | TGTGCCAGCAGTGAAGGTGGAAACACCATATATTTT
TRBJ2-4 | TRBV20-1 | . | . | CSASVDSSKNIQYF | TGCAGTGCTAGTGTCGACTCGTCCAAAAACATTCAGTACTTC
TRBJ1-2 | TRBV7-2 | . | . | CASSLFRHLDGGYTF | TGTGCCAGCAGCTTATTTCGGCATCTCGACGGGGGCTACACCTTC
TRBJ2-1 | TRBV30 | . | . | CAWSVRGLVAYNEQFF | TGTGCCTGGAGTGTAAGGGGCCTGGTCGCCTACAATGAGCAGTTCTTC
TRBJ2-4 | TRBV30 | . | . | CAWAGTENIQYF | TGTGCCTGGGCCGGGACGGAAAACATTCAGTACTTC
TRBJ1-1 | TRBV28 | . | . | CASSLLVNTEAFF | TGTGCCAGCAGTTTATTGGTGAACACTGAAGCTTTCTTT
TRBJ2-1 | TRBV5-8 | TRBD2 | . | CASSLESGSYSYNEQFF | TGTGCCAGCAGCTTGGAAAGCGGGAGCTACTCCTACAATGAGCAGTTCTTC
TRBJ1-1 | TRBV3-1/TRBV3-2 | . | . | CASSQGASAFF | TGTGCCAGCAGCCAAGGGGCATCGGCTTTCTTT
TRBJ2-5 | TRBV2 | TRBD1 | . | CASSVGALTGGVGETQYF | TGTGCCAGCAGTGTGGGGGCCCTTACAGGGGGCGTTGGCGAGACCCAGTACTTC
TRBJ1-6 | TRBV6-5 | . | . | CASSYGAGRNSPLHF | TGTGCCAGCAGTTATGGAGCAGGTCGTAATTCACCCCTCCACTTT
TRBJ1-3 | TRBV12-3/TRBV12-4 | . | . | CASRVNTGNTIYF | TGTGCCAGCAGGGTTAATACTGGAAACACCATATATTTT
TRBJ1-5 | TRBV27 | . | . | CASSRLGVSNQPQHF | TGTGCCAGCAGTCGCTTAGGGGTTAGCAATCAGCCCCAGCATTTT
TRBJ2-1 | TRBV7-9 | . | . | CASTRLHEQFF | TGTGCCAGCACCCGTCTCCATGAGCAGTTCTTC
TRBJ1-1 | TRBV2 | . | once | CASREEAKNTEAFF | TGTGCCAGCAGGGAGGAGGCAAAGAACACTGAAGCTTTCTTT